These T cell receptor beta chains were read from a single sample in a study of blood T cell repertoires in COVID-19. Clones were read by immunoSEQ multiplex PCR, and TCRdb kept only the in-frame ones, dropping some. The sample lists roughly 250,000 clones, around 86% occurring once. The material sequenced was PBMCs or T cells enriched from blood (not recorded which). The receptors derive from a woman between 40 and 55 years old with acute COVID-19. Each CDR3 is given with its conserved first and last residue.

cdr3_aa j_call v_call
CASTTGVITEQYF TRBJ2-7 TRBV5-6
CASSSSGPLSGANVLTF TRBJ2-6 TRBV18
CASSFRPGGEQFF TRBJ2-1 TRBV11-3
CASSPQGDTGELFF TRBJ2-2 TRBV7-2
CASSDPGQGAFGYTF TRBJ1-2 TRBV19
CASSAGQSGNQPQHF TRBJ1-5 TRBV4-1
CASSPQGTSGSKYTGELFF TRBJ2-2 TRBV5-1
CASRPGLVSYNEQFF TRBJ2-1 TRBV6-5
CASSVTGNQPQHF TRBJ1-5 TRBV5-1
CASTETGRGYEQYF TRBJ2-7 TRBV6-5
CASSSGQEFHEQYF TRBJ2-7 TRBV13
CATSGDGGRGVSYEQYF TRBJ2-7 TRBV15
CASGTSGPTDTQYF TRBJ2-3 TRBV4-1
CAWSGWAGGSYNEQFF TRBJ2-1 TRBV30
CASSLSTGGHAAFF TRBJ1-1 TRBV6-5
CASSQDRRASGSSYNEQFF TRBJ2-1 TRBV4-1
CASSLRTGSGEKLFF TRBJ1-4 TRBV7-2
CAAGDGQVPISGNTIYF TRBJ1-3 TRBV10-3
CASSQGIEGSADTQYF TRBJ2-3 TRBV4-2
CASSSPGRERGNEQFF TRBJ2-1 TRBV27
CASSLGEVRRAGDTQYF TRBJ2-3 TRBV5-6
CASSRGLAENYNEQFF TRBJ2-1 TRBV5-4
CASSSDTYNEQFF TRBJ2-1 TRBV12-3/TRBV12-4
CASSQEGHPADGYTF TRBJ1-2 TRBV4-1
CASSWGVVGTGELFF TRBJ2-2 TRBV5-4
CASSQEGMGAGKNIQYF TRBJ2-4 TRBV4-1